This T cell receptor (beta chain) emerged from a study of blood T cell repertoires in COVID-19. The table came from immunoSEQ multiplex PCR; TCRdb's copy has only in-frame clones and leaves some out. The sample has fewer than 250,000 clones; approximately 84% are singletons. The CDR3 loop spans 13 amino acids. The germline V gene has CDR1 SEHNR and CDR2 FQNEAQ (reference sequence). V was cut by 4 bases and J by 5 bases, with 11 bases left in between. The sequenced material came from PBMCs or T cells enriched from blood (not recorded which). V and J are TRBV7-9 and TRBJ2-5; no definite D call. This TCR was sampled from a man aged 55 to 70 who had recovered from COVID-19. The CDR3 DNA follows: TGTGCCAGCAGCTCACGGGTTCCGGAGACCCAGTACTTC. Protein: CASSSRVPETQYF. Looking up the rest from reference TRBV7-9 and TRBJ2-5 gives the full variable domain: DTGVSQNPRHKITKRGQNVTFRCDPISEHNRLYWYRQTLGQGPEFLTYFQNEAQLEKSRLLSDRFSAERPKGSFSTLEIQRTEQGDSAMYLCASSSRVPETQYFGPGTRLLVL.